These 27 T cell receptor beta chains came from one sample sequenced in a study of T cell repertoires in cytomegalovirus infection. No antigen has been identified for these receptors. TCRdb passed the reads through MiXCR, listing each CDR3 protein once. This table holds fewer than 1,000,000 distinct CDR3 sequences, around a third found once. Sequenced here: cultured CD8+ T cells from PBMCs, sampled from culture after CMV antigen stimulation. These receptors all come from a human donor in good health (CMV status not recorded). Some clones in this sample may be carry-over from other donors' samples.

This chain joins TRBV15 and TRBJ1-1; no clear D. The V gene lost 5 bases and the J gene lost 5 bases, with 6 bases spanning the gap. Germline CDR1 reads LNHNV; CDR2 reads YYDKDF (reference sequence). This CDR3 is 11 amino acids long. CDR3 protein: CATSHGTEAFF. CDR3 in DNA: TGTGCCACCAGCCATGGTACTGAAGCTTTCTTT. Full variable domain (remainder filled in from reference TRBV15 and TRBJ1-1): DAMVIQNPRYQVTQFGKPVTLSCSQTLNHNVMYWYQQKSSQAPKLLFHYYDKDFNNEADTPDNFQSRRPNTSFCFLDIRSPGLGDTAMYLCATSHGTEAFFGQGTRLTVV.

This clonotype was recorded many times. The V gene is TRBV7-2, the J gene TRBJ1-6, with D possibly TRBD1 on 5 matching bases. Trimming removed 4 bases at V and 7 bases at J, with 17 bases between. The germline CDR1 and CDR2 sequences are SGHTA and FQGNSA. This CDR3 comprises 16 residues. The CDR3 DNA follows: TGTGCCAGCAGCTCCCCTCGGACATTTGACAATTCACCCCTCCACTTT. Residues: CASSSPRTFDNSPLHF.

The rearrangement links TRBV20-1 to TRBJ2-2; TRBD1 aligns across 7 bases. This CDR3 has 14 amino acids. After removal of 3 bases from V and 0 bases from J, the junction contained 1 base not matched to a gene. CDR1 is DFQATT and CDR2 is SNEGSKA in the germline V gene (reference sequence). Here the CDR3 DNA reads TGCAGTGCTAGGACAGGGACGAACACCGGGGAGCTGTTTTTT. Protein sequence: CSARTGTNTGELFF.

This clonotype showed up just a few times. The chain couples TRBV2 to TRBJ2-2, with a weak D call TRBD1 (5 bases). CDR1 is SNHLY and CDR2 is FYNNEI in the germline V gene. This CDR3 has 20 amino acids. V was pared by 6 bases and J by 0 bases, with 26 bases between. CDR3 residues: CASREIQDPLLNANTGELFF. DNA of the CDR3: TGTGCCAGCAGAGAAATACAGGACCCCCTACTTAACGCGAACACCGGGGAGCTGTTTTTT.

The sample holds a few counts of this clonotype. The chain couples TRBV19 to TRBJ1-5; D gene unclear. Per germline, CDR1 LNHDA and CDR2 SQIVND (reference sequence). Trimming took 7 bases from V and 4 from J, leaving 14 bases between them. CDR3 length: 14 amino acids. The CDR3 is CASNEIWDNQPQHF. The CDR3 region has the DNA TGTGCCAGTAACGAGATCTGGGATAATCAGCCCCAGCATTTT.

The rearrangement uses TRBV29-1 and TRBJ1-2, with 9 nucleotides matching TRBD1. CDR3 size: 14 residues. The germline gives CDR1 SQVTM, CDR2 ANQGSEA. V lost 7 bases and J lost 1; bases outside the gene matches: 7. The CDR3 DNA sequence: TGCAGCGACGGTACAGGGGGCCTTAACTATGGCTACACCTTC. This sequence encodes CSDGTGGLNYGYTF.

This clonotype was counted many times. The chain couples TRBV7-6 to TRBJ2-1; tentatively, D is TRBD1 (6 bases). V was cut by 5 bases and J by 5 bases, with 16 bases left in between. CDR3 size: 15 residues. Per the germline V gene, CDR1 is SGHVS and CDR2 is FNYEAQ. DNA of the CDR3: TGTGCCAGCAGCCTTAGAGGACAGAGGGACAATGAGCAGTTCTTC. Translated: CASSLRGQRDNEQFF.

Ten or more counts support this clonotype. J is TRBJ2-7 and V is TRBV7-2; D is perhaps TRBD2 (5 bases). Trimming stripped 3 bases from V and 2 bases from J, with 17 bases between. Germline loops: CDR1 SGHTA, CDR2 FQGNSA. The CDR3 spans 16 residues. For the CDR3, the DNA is TGTGCCAGCAGCTTGGTCGCGGGTAGCCCTCCCTACGAGCAGTACTTC. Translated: CASSLVAGSPPYEQYF.

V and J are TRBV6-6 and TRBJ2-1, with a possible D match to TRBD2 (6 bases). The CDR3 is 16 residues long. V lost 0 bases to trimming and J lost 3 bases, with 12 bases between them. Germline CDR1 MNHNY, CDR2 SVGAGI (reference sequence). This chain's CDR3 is CASSYSTRGDYNEQFF. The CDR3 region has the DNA TGTGCCAGCAGTTACTCAACGCGGGGCGACTACAATGAGCAGTTCTTC.

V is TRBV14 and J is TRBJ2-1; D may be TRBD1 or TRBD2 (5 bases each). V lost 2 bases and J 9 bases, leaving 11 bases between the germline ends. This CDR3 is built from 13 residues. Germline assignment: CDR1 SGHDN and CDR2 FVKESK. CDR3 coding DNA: TGTGCCAGCAGCCAATCCGGGGCCGTTGAGCAGTTCTTC. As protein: CASSQSGAVEQFF. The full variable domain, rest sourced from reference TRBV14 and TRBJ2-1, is EAGVTQFPSHSVIEKGQTVTLRCDPISGHDNLYWYRRVMGKEIKFLLHFVKESKQDESGMPNNRFLAERTGGTYSTLKVQPAELEDSGVYFCASSQSGAVEQFFGPGTRLTVL.

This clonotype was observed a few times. In nucleotides, the CDR3 is TGTGCCAGCAGGAAGTCCCGGGACAGGGAGGGTAATGAAAAACTGTTTTTT. Translating gives CASRKSRDREGNEKLFF. The chain recombines TRBV6-1 with TRBJ1-4, with TRBD1 identical over 9 bases. V was pared by 6 bases and J by 4 bases, with 12 bases of the junction left unmatched. The CDR3 consists of 17 residues. CDR1 is MNHNS, CDR2 SASEGT, per germline.

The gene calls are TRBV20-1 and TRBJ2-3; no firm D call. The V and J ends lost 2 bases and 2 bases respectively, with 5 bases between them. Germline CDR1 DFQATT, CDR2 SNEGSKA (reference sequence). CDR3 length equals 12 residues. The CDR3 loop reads CSARPFTDTQYF. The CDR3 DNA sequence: TGCAGTGCTAGACCCTTCACAGATACGCAGTATTTT.

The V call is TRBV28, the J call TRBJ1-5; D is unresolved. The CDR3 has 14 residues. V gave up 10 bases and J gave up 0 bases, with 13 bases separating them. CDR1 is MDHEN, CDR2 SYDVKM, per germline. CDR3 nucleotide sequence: TGTGCCACCTCGACTGAATATAGCAATCAGCCCCAGCATTTT. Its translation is CATSTEYSNQPQHF.

The CDR3 here is CASSPYLGASTDTQYF. The CDR3 DNA is TGTGCCAGCAGCCCCTATTTGGGAGCTAGCACAGATACGCAGTATTTT. The chain carries TRBV5-4 and TRBJ2-3, with D perhaps TRBD2 (5 bases). The CDR3 contains 16 residues. Germline values: CDR1 SGHNT, CDR2 YYREEE (reference sequence). Trimming left V 4 bases short and J 0 bases short, with 15 bases between.

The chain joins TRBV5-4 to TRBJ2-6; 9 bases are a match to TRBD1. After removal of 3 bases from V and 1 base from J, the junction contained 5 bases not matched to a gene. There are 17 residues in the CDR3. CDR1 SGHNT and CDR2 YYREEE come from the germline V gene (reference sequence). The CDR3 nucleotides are TGTGCCAGCAGCTACCGGGACAGGGTGTCTGGGGCCAACGTCCTGACTTTC. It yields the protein CASSYRDRVSGANVLTF.

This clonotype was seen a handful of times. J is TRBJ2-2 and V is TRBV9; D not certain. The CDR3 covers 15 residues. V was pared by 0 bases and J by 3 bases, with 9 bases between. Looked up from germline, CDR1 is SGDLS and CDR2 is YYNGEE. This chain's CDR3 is CASSVEVVYTGELFF. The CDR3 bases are TGTGCCAGCAGCGTAGAGGTCGTTTACACCGGGGAGCTGTTTTTT.

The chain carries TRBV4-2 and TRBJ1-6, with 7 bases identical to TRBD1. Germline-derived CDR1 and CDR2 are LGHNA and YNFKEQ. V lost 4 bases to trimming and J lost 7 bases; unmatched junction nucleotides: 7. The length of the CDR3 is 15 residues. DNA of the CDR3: TGTGCCAGCAGCCTTGGGACAGCGATAAATTCACCCCTCCACTTT. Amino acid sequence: CASSLGTAINSPLHF.

The CDR3 sequence: CASSPGWGYHSPLHF. The CDR3 DNA reads as TGTGCCAGCTCCCCGGGTTGGGGATATCATTCACCCCTCCACTTT. The chain carries TRBV6-8 and TRBJ1-6; D is uncertain. The germline CDR1 and CDR2 sequences are MNHGY and SAAAGT. There are 15 residues in the CDR3. The germline V and J ends were trimmed by 8 bases and 8 bases, with 19 bases remaining between them.

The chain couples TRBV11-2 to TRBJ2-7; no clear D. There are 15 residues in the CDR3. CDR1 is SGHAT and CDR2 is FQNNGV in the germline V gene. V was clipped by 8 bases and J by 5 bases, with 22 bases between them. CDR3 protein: CASGVGLRKLDEQYF. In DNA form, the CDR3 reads TGTGCCAGCGGCGTGGGCCTACGAAAGCTGGACGAGCAGTACTTC.

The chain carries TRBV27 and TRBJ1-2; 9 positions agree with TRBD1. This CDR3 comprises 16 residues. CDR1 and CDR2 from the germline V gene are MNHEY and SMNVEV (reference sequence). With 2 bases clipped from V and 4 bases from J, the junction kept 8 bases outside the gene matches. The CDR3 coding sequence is TGTGCCAGCAGTTTAACCGGGACAGGGTTAATCTATGGCTACACCTTC. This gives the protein CASSLTGTGLIYGYTF.

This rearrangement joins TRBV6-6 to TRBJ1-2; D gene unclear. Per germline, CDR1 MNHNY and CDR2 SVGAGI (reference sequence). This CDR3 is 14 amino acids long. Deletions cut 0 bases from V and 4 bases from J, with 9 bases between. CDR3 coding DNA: TGTGCCAGCAGTTACTCGACCGAAGGCTATGGCTACACCTTC. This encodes CASSYSTEGYGYTF.

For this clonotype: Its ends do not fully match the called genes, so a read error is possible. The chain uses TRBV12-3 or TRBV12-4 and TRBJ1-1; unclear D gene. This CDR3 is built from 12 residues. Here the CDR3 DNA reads TGTGCCAACAGTTTGGGGAGGACTGAAGCTTTCTTT. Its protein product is CANSLGRTEAFF.

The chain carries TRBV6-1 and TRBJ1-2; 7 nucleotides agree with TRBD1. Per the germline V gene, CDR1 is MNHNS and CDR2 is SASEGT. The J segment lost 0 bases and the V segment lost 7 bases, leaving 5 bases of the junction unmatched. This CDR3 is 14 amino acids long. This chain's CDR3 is CASTPGGSNYGYTF. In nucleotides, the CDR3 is TGTGCCAGCACCCCAGGGGGATCTAACTATGGCTACACCTTC.

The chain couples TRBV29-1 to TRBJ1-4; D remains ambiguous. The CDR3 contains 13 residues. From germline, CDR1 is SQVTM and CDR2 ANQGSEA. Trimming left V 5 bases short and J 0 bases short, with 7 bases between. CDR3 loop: CSVCPTTNEKLFF. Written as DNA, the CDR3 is TGCAGCGTTTGCCCGACAACTAATGAAAAACTGTTTTTT. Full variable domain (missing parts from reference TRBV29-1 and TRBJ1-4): SAVISQKPSRDICQRGTSLTIQCQVDSQVTMMFWYRQQPGQSLTLIATANQGSEATYESGFVIDKFPISRPNLTFSTLTVSNMSPEDSSIYLCSVCPTTNEKLFFGSGTQLSVL.

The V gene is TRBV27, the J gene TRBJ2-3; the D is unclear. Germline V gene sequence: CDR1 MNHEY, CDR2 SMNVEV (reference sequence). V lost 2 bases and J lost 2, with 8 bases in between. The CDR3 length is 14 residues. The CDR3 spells CASSLNPPTDTQYF. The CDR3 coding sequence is TGTGCCAGCAGTTTAAACCCCCCCACAGATACGCAGTATTTT.

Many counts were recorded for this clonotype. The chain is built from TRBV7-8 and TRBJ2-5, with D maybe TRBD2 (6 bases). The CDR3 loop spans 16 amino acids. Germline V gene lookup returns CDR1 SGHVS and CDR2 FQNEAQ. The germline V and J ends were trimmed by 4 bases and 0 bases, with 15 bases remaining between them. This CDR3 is CASSSGTEGYQETQYF. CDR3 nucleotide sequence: TGTGCCAGCAGCTCCGGGACGGAGGGATACCAAGAGACCCAGTACTTC.

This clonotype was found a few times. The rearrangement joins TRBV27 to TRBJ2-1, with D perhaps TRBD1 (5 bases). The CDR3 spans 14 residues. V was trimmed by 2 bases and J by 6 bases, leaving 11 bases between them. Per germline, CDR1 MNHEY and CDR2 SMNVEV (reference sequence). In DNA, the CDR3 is TGTGCCAGCAGTTTAATTAACCAGGGCAATGAGCAGTTCTTC. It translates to CASSLINQGNEQFF.